The clone carrying this T cell receptor (beta chain) showed up just a few times. What it recognizes is unknown. RNA was extracted from bulk tissue without any cell sorting. The data belong to a study of tumor and adjacent non-tumor tissue in lung cancer. Study conclusions and caveats: Patients with more diverse tumor TCRs had worse survival. Normal lung showed higher cumulative top 100 clone frequency than tumor.

This CDR3 spans 14 amino acids. Unmatched junction bases numbered 7, after V lost 10 bases and J lost 3 bases. Looked up from germline, CDR1 is KGHDR and CDR2 is SFDVKD. The library came from three nested PCR rounds adapted from ARM-PCR protocols. TCRdb processed the multiplex PCR reads anew with MiXCR; each CDR3 protein has one entry. The sample includes about 85,000 distinct CDR3 sequences, 61% seen only once; the top ten take 15%. Input material: lung tumor tissue. The receptor was derived from a man aged 70-80 years with non-small cell lung cancer. The chain is built from TRBV24-1 and TRBJ2-1; TRBD1 agrees at 8 bases. The CDR3 bases are TGTGCCACAACTACAGGGGGAGTCTACAATGAGCAGTTCTTC. This gives the protein CATTTGGVYNEQFF.